The 22 T cell receptor beta chains given below trace back to one sample, sequenced in a study of beta chain features in type 1 diabetes. What was sequenced were expressed TCRB transcripts, since all of the isolated RNA had been reverse transcribed. Profiled with immunoSEQ multiplex PCR; TCRdb holds only in-frame clones, not every one. The sample carries 400,000 to 450,000 clones, 14% recorded once. Sequencing was done on a sample of naive CD4+ T cells from blood. The receptors were gathered from a man aged 25-40 years in good health.

The rearrangement uses TRBV7-9 and TRBJ2-1; weak D call: TRBD2 (5 bases). V was cut by 1 base and J by 8 bases, with 21 bases left in between. The CDR3 is 17 amino acids. Germline V gene sequence: CDR1 SEHNR, CDR2 FQNEAQ (reference sequence). CDR3 nucleotides: TGTGCCAGCAGCTTAGAGGCGGGTGGGCGGCGGTCCGATGAGCAGTTCTTC. Amino acids: CASSLEAGGRRSDEQFF. The full variable domain, with the rest looked up from reference TRBV7-9 and TRBJ2-1, is DTGVSQNPRHKITKRGQNVTFRCDPISEHNRLYWYRQTLGQGPEFLTYFQNEAQLEKSRLLSDRFSAERPKGSFSTLEIQRTEQGDSAMYLCASSLEAGGRRSDEQFFGPGTRLTVL.

This chain joins TRBV7-2 and TRBJ2-3, with unresolved D. Trimming took off 5 bases at V and 5 bases at J, with 14 bases between the two ends. CDR1 and CDR2 (germline): SGHTA, FQGNSA. The CDR3 runs 14 residues. This CDR3 is CASSRPSRQDTQYF. The CDR3, as DNA: TGTGCCAGCAGCAGACCTAGTCGTCAAGATACGCAGTATTTT.

The chain links TRBV9 to TRBJ2-2; D might be TRBD1 or TRBD2, each matching 6 bases. The CDR3 totals 15 residues. CDR1 is SGDLS, CDR2 YYNGEE, per germline. The V end was cut by 1 base, the J end by 4 bases, with 11 bases between. This CDR3 reads CASSVYGGGTGELFF. The CDR3 DNA follows: TGTGCCAGCAGCGTATACGGGGGCGGCACCGGGGAGCTGTTTTTT. Complete variable domain (other parts from reference TRBV9 and TRBJ2-2): DSGVTQTPKHLITATGQRVTLRCSPRSGDLSVYWYQQSLDQGLQFLIQYYNGEERAKGNILERFSAQQFPDLHSELNLSSLELGDSALYFCASSVYGGGTGELFFGEGSRLTVL.

Regarding this clone: This same CDR3 is encoded by further DNA sequences in the sample. V is TRBV15 and J is TRBJ2-6; D not resolved. The CDR3 sequence is 15 residues long. CDR1 is LNHNV, CDR2 YYDKDF, per germline (reference sequence). V shed 1 base and J shed 1 base, with 5 bases lying between them. CDR3 sequence reads: CATSRGGSGANVLTF. The DNA for the CDR3 is TGTGCCACCAGCAGAGGGGGATCTGGGGCCAACGTCCTGACTTTC.

The chain is built from TRBV6-5 and TRBJ1-1; weak D call: TRBD1 (6 bases). CDR1 is MNHEY, CDR2 SVGAGI, per germline. V gave up 6 bases and J gave up 1 base, with 12 bases separating them. This CDR3 contains 14 residues. CDR3 in DNA: TGTGCCAGCAGAGCTCAGGGACAGAACACTGAAGCTTTCTTT. It translates to CASRAQGQNTEAFF.

The rearrangement uses TRBV7-9 and TRBJ2-5; TRBD1 matches 7 bases. Trimming at V came to 3 bases and at J to 5 bases, leaving 3 bases not matched to a gene. CDR1 SEHNR and CDR2 FQNEAQ come from the germline V gene (reference sequence). The CDR3 runs 13 residues. DNA of the CDR3: TGTGCCAGCAGCTTGTTACAGGGGGAGACCCAGTACTTC. Amino acid sequence: CASSLLQGETQYF.

The V and J genes are TRBV7-2 and TRBJ2-4, with 8 bases matching TRBD1. Germline loops: CDR1 SGHTA, CDR2 FQGNSA. The CDR3 spans 14 residues. Trimming removed 5 bases from V and 3 bases from J; junction bases left unmatched: 3. CDR3 in amino acids: CASSAGQVKNIQYF. The DNA of the CDR3 is TGTGCCAGCAGCGCGGGACAGGTCAAAAACATTCAGTACTTC.

This clone has a handful of counts. This chain uses TRBV2 with TRBJ1-1; D call uncertain. The CDR3 loop spans 13 amino acids. The germline CDR1 and CDR2 sequences are SNHLY and FYNNEI. Trimming stripped 6 bases from V and 1 base from J, with 9 bases between. CDR3 coding DNA: TGTGCCAGCAGCATTCAGTGGAACACTGAAGCTTTCTTT. Protein: CASSIQWNTEAFF. Full variable domain (outside the CDR3, taken from reference TRBV2 and TRBJ1-1): EPEVTQTPSHQVTQMGQEVILRCVPISNHLYFYWYRQILGQKVEFLVSFYNNEISEKSEIFDDQFSVERPDGSNFTLKIRSTKLEDSAMYFCASSIQWNTEAFFGQGTRLTVV.

Regarding this clone: This sequence may be a read error, since a much larger clone differs from it by one base. The genes are TRBV29-1 and TRBJ2-1; a possible D gene is TRBD1 (5 bases). CDR3 length: 14 amino acids. Per the germline V gene, CDR1 is SQVTM and CDR2 is ANQGSEA. The ends were cut back, 6 bases at V and 4 bases at J, with 16 bases in the middle. Written as DNA, the CDR3 is TGCAGCGTGCCTAAGGGGCTTAGGTACAATGAGCAGTTCTTC. It encodes CSVPKGLRYNEQFF.

This clone has only a few counts. The V call is TRBV7-2, the J call TRBJ2-7, with 7 bases that match TRBD1. The J segment lost 6 bases and the V segment lost 0 bases, leaving 11 bases of the junction unmatched. CDR1 is SGHTA and CDR2 is FQGNSA in the germline V gene. This CDR3 region has 16 residues. The CDR3, as DNA: TGTGCCAGCAGCTTAGCCTCCGGGACAGTCCGAATCGAGCAGTACTTC. The encoded protein is CASSLASGTVRIEQYF.

The genes are TRBV4-1 and TRBJ1-1; D possibly corresponds to TRBD1 (5 bases). Germline CDR1 reads MGHRA; CDR2 reads YSYEKL. The V gene lost 1 base and the J gene lost 10 bases, with 7 bases spanning the gap. This CDR3 is built from 11 residues. CDR3 residues: CASSQGGRAFF. As DNA, the CDR3 is TGCGCCAGCAGCCAAGGGGGCCGAGCTTTCTTT.

The chain is built from TRBV7-2 and TRBJ2-1; D not certain. Trimming took 3 bases from V and 7 from J, leaving 10 bases between them. The length of the CDR3 is 13 residues. The V gene's germline CDR1 is SGHTA and CDR2 FQGNSA. CDR3 DNA sequence: TGTGCCAGCAGCTTTATGTCTGTTAATGAGCAGTTCTTC. Encoded protein: CASSFMSVNEQFF.

This clone was seen a handful of times. The chain couples TRBV13 to TRBJ2-2, with TRBD1 as a possible D gene (5 bases). V lost 1 base, J lost 5 bases, and 14 bases lay in between. Germline values: CDR1 PRHDT, CDR2 FYEKMQ (reference sequence). The CDR3 totals 16 residues. The DNA of the CDR3 is TGTGCCAGCAGCTTAGATTGGCAGGGAAGAACCGGGGAGCTGTTTTTT. Translation gives CASSLDWQGRTGELFF.

V is TRBV30 and J is TRBJ2-5; a possible D gene is TRBD1 (5 bases). This CDR3 contains 12 residues. V was cut by 5 bases and J by 1 base, with 8 bases left in between. Germline V gene data show CDR1 as GTSNPN and CDR2 as SVGIG (reference sequence). CDR3 sequence (DNA): TGTGCCTGGGGGGCCCTCCAAGAGACCCAGTACTTC. Encoded protein: CAWGALQETQYF.

This rearrangement joins TRBV7-9 to TRBJ1-4; 7 bases line up with TRBD1. V lost 3 bases to trimming and J lost 3 bases; unmatched junction nucleotides: 4. This CDR3 contains 15 residues. The germline CDR1 and CDR2 sequences are SEHNR and FQNEAQ (reference sequence). The CDR3 is CASSFAGTANEKLFF. The CDR3, as DNA: TGTGCCAGCAGCTTCGCGGGGACAGCTAATGAAAAACTGTTTTTT.

J is TRBJ2-5 and V is TRBV4-2, with D maybe TRBD1 (6 bases). This CDR3 contains 16 residues. Germline loops: CDR1 LGHNA, CDR2 YNFKEQ. The V and J ends lost 1 base and 2 bases respectively, with 14 bases between them. The CDR3 nucleotides read TGTGCCAGCAGCCAAGTAACGACAGGAGTACAAGAGACCCAGTACTTC. It specifies CASSQVTTGVQETQYF.

V is TRBV6-5 and J is TRBJ2-5; unclear D gene. Germline CDR1 MNHEY, CDR2 SVGAGI. The V end lost 8 bases, the J end lost 3 bases, and 7 bases lay between the germline ends. The CDR3 is 11 amino acids. CDR3 loop: CASAREETQYF. The CDR3 region has the DNA TGTGCCAGCGCACGGGAAGAGACCCAGTACTTC.

This clone was counted between two and nine times. V gene TRBV13 combines with J gene TRBJ2-2; 9 positions agree with TRBD2. From germline, CDR1 is PRHDT and CDR2 FYEKMQ (reference sequence). V was pared by 4 bases and J by 3 bases, with 6 bases of the junction left unmatched. The CDR3 is 16 residues long. The CDR3 DNA reads TGTGCCAGCAGCTCCCGGACTAGCGTACACACCGGGGAGCTGTTTTTT. This codes for CASSSRTSVHTGELFF.

This clone came up a few times. The rearrangement joins TRBV10-3 to TRBJ2-7; 7 positions agree with TRBD2. The CDR3 spans 15 residues. CDR1 is ENHRY and CDR2 is SYGVKD in the germline V gene. V lost 4 bases to trimming and J lost 0 bases; unmatched junction nucleotides: 6. The CDR3 protein is CAISGGRGVSYEQYF. The CDR3, as DNA: TGTGCCATCAGTGGTGGGAGGGGAGTCTCCTACGAGCAGTACTTC.

The rearrangement uses TRBV7-2 and TRBJ1-2; 7 bases are a match to TRBD1. Unmatched junction bases numbered 2, after V lost 3 bases and J lost 1 base. The CDR3 loop spans 14 amino acids. Germline CDR1 is SGHTA and CDR2 is FQGNSA. The CDR3 DNA is TGTGCCAGCAGCTTTACAGGGGTTAACTATGGCTACACCTTC. Its translation: CASSFTGVNYGYTF.

The rearrangement uses TRBV5-1 and TRBJ2-2; D is ambiguous. CDR1 and CDR2 (germline): SGHRS, YFSETQ. There are 11 residues in the CDR3. The germline V and J ends were trimmed by 2 bases and 6 bases, with 2 bases remaining between them. CDR3 nucleotides: TGCGCCAGCAGCTTCCCCGGGGAGCTGTTTTTT. As protein: CASSFPGELFF.

V gene TRBV6-5 combines with J gene TRBJ2-3, with 8 positions matching TRBD2. The germline V gene encodes CDR1 MNHEY and CDR2 SVGAGI. Trimming took 4 bases from V and 5 from J; bases not matched to a gene: 5. This CDR3 is built from 14 residues. The chain's CDR3 is CASSSGLAVDTQYF. The CDR3 DNA is TGTGCCAGCAGTTCCGGACTAGCTGTAGATACGCAGTATTTT.